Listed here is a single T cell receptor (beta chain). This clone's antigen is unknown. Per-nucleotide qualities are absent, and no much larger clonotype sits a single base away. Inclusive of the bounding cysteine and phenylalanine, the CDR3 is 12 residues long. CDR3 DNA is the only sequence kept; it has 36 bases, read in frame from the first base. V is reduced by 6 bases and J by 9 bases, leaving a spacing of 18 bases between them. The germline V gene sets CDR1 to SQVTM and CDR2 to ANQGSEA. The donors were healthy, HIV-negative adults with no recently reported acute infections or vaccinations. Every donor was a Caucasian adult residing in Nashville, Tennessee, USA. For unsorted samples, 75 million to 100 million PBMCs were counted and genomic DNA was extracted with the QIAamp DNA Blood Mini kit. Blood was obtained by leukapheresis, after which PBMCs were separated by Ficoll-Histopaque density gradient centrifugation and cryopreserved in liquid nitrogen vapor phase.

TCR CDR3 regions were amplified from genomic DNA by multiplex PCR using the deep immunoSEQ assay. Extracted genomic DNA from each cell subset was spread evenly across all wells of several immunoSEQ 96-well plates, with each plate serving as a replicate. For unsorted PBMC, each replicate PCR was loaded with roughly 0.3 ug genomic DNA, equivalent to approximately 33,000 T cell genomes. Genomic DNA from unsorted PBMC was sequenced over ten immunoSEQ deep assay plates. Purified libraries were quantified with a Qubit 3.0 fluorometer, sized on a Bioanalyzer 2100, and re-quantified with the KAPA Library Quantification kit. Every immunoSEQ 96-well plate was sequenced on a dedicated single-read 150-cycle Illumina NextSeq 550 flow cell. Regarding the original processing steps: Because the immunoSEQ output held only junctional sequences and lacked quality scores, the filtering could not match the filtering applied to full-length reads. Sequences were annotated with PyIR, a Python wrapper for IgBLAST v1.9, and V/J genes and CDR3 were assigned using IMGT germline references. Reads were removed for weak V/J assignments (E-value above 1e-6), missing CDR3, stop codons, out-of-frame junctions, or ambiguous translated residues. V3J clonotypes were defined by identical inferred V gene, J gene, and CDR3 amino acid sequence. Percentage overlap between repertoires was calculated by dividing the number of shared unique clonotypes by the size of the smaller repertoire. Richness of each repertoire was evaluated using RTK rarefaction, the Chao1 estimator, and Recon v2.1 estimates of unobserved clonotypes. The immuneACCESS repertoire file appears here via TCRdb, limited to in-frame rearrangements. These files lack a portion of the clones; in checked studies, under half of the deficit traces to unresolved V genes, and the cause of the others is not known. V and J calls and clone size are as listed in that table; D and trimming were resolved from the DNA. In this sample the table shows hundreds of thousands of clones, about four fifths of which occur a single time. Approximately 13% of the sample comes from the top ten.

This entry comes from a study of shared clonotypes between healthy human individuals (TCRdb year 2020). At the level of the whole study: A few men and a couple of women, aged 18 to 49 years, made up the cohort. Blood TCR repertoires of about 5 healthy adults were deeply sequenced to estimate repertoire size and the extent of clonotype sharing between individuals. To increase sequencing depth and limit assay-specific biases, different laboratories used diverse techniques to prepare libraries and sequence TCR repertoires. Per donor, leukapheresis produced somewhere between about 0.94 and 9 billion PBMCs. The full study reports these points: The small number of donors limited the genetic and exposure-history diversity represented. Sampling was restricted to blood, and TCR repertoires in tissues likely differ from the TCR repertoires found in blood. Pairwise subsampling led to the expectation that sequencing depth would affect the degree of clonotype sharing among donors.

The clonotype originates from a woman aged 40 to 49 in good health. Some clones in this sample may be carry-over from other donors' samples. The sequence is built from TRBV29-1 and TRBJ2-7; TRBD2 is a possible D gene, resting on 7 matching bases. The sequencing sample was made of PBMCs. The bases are TGCAGCGTAGGGGAGGGGGACCGTGTGCAGTACTTC. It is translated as CSVGEGDRVQYF.